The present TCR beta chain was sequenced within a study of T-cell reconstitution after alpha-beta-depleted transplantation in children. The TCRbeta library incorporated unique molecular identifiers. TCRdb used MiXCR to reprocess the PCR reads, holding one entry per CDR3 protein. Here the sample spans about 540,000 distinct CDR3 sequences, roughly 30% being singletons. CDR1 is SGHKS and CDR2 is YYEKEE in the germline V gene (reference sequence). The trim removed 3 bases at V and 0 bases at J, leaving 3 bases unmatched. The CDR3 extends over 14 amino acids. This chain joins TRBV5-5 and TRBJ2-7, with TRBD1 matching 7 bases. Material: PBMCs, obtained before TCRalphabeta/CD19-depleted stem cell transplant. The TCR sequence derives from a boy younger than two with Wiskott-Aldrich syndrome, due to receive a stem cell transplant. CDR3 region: CASSSGQSSYEQYF. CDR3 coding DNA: TGTGCCAGCAGCTCGGGACAGAGCTCCTACGAGCAGTACTTC.